The entry below describes one T cell receptor beta chain. Its specificity is not known. For the second PCR, which ran for 7 to 11 cycles, a sample-barcoded 5' primer and a J-beta primer mix were used. TCRdb ran MiXCR on the 5' RACE reads and lists one entry per CDR3 protein. The sample contains around 1,000,000 distinct CDR3 sequences, around 25% of which appear only once. These data come from a study of blood T cells in healthy people across ages. Whole-study findings and limits: With donor CMV status unknown, expanded clonotype changes were possibly confounded. Per million T cells, the diversity of TCR beta decreased roughly linearly as age advanced.

Caucasian individuals from Russia who were healthy and aged roughly 6 to 90 acted as donors. These records were also assigned to another study, of T cells of mothers and their children. As that report states: Slightly higher overlap, not significant, was seen in related mother-child pairs than in unrelated pairs.

The sequenced sample was blood. The clonotype was recovered from a girl aged 2-10 years in good health.

CDR3 residues: CASSLAGLGTEVYNEQFF. For the CDR3, the DNA is TGTGCCAGCAGCTTAGCGGGATTGGGGACAGAGGTCTACAATGAGCAGTTCTTC. V and J are TRBV7-6 and TRBJ2-1, with 7 bases lining up with TRBD1. V trimming: 0 bases; J trimming: 3 bases; junction bases outside the gene matches: 11. From germline, CDR1 is SGHVS and CDR2 FNYEAQ. The length of the CDR3 is 18 residues.